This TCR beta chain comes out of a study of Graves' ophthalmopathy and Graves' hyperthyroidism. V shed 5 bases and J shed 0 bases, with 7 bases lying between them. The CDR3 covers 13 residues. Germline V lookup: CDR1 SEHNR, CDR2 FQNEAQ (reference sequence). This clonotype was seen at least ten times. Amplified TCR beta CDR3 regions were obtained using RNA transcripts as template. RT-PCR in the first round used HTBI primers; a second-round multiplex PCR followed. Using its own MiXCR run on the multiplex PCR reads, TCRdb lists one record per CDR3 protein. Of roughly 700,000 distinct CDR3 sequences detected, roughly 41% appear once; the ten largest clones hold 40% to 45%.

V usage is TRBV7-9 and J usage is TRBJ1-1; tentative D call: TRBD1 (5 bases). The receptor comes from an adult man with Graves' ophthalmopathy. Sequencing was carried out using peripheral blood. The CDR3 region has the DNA TGTGCCAGCAGCCCACAGGTGAACACTGAAGCTTTCTTT. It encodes CASSPQVNTEAFF.